This record looks at one T cell receptor beta chain sequence and its context. The record originates from a study of blood T cell repertoires in COVID-19. CDR3 length equals 16 residues. Germline CDR1 ENHRY, CDR2 SYGVKD. Trimming cost V 2 bases and J 5 bases; bases outside gene matches: 9. This table comes from immunoSEQ multiplex PCR, and its TCRdb copy is limited to in-frame clones, with some not included. The sample lists around 140,000 clones; more than 80% were seen once. While infection was still active, Seattle patients were enrolled and then followed longitudinally. The TCR was taken from a man between 18 and 29 years old with COVID-19, enrolled during active disease. The specimen was peripheral blood. This sequence joins TRBV10-3 and TRBJ2-1; 7 nucleotides match TRBD1. In DNA, the CDR3 is TGTGCCATCAGTGAGGGCGTGAAACAGGGGCACAATGAGCAGTTCTTC. Its protein product is CAISEGVKQGHNEQFF.